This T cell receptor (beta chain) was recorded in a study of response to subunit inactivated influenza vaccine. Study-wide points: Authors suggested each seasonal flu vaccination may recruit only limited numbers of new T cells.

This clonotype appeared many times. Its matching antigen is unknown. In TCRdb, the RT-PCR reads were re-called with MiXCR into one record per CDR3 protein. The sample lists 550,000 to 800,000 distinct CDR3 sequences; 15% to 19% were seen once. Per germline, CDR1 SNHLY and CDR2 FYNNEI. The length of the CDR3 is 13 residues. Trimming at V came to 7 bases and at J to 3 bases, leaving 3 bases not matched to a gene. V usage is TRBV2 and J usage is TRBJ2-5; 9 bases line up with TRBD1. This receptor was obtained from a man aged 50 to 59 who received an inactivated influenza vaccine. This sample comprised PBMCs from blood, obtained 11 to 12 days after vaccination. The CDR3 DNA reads TGTGCCAGCACGGGACAGGGAGAAGAGACCCAGTACTTC. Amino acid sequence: CASTGQGEETQYF.